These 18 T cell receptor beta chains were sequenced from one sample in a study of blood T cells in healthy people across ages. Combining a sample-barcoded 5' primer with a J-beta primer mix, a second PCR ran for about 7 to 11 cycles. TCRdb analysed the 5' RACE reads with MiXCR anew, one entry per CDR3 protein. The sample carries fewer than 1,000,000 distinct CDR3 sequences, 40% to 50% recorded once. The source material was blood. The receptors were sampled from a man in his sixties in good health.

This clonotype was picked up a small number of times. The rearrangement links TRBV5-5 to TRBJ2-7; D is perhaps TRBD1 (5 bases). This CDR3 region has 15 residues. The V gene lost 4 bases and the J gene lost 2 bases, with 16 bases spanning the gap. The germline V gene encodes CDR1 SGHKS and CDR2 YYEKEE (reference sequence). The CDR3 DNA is TGTGCCAGCAGCCCCCTGGGCAGGGCCCCCTACGAGCAGTACTTC. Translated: CASSPLGRAPYEQYF.

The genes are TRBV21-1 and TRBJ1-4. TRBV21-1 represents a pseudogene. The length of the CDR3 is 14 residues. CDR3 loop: CASQHRVGSEKLFF. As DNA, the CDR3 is TGTGCCAGCCAGCACAGGGTCGGATCCGAAAAACTGTTTTTT.

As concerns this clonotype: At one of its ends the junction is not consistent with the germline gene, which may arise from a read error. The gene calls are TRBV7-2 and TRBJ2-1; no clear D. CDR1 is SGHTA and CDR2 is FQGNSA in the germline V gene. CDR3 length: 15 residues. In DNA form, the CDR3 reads TGTGCCAGCAGCTTTGCCCCAAGCTCCTGCAATGAGCAGTTCTTC. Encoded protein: CASSFAPSSCNEQFF.

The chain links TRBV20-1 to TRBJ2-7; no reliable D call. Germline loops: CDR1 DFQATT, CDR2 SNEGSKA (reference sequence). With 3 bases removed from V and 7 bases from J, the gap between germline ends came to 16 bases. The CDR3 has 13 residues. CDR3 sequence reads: CSASEGGPGEQYF. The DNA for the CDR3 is TGCAGTGCTAGCGAAGGTGGTCCCGGAGAGCAGTACTTC.

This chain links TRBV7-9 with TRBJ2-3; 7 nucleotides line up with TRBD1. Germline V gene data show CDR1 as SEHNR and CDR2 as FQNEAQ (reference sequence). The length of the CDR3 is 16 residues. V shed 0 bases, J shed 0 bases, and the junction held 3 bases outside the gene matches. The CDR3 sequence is CASSLAGQLSTDTQYF. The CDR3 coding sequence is TGTGCCAGCAGCTTAGCGGGACAGCTAAGCACAGATACGCAGTATTTT.

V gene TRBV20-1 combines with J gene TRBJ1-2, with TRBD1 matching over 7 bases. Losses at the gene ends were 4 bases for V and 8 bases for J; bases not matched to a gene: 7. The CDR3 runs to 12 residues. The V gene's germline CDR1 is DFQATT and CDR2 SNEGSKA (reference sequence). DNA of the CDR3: TGCAGTGCTATGGAGGGGGCAAGAGGCTACACCTTC. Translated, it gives CSAMEGARGYTF.

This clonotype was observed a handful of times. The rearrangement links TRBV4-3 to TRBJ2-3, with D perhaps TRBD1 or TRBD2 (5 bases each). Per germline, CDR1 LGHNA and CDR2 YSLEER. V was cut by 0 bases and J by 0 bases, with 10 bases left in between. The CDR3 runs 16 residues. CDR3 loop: CASSQEIGDSTDTQYF. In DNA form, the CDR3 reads TGCGCCAGCAGCCAAGAAATAGGGGACAGCACAGATACGCAGTATTTT.

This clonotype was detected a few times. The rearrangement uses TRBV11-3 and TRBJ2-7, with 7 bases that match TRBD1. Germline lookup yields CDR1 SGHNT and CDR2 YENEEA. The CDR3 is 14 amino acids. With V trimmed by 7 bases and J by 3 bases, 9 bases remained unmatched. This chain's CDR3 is CASNEGQHFYEQYF. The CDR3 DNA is TGTGCCAGCAACGAGGGACAGCATTTCTACGAGCAGTACTTC.

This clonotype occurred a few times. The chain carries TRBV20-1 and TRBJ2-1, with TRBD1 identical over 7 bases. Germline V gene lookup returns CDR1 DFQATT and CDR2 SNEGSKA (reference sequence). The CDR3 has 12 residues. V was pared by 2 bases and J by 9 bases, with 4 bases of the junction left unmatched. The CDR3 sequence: CSARYRGGEQFF. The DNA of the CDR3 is TGCAGTGCTAGATACAGGGGTGGTGAGCAGTTCTTC.

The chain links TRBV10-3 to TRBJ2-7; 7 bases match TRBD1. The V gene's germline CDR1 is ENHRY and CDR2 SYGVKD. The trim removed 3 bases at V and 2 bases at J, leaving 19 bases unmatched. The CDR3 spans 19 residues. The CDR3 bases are TGTGCCATCAGTGATGGCTTGACAGGGAAAGGAGGATGGACCTACGAGCAGTACTTC. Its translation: CAISDGLTGKGGWTYEQYF.

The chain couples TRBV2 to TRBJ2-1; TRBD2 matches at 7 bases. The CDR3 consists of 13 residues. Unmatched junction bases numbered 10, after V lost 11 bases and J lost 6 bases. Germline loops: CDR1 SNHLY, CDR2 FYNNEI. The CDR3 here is CACKSGVRNEQFF. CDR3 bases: TGTGCCTGCAAAAGCGGGGTTCGCAATGAGCAGTTCTTC.

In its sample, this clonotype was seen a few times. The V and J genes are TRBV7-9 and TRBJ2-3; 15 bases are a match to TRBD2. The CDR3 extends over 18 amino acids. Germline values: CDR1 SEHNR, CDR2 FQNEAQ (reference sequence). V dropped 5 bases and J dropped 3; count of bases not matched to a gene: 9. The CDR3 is CASSPGTSGGKGTDTQYF. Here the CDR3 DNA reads TGTGCCAGCAGCCCCGGGACTAGCGGGGGGAAGGGTACAGATACGCAGTATTTT.

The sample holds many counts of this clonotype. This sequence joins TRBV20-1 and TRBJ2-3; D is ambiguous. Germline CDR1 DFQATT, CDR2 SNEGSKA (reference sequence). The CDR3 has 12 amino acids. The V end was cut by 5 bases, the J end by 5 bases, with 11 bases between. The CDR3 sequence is CSAPPTGDTQYF. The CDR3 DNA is TGCAGTGCTCCGCCCACTGGAGATACGCAGTATTTT.

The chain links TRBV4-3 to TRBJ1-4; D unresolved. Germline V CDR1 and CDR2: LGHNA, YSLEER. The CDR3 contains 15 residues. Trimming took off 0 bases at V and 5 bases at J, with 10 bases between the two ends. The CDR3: CASSQERHTNEKLFF. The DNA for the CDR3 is TGCGCCAGCAGCCAAGAGAGACATACCAATGAAAAACTGTTTTTT.

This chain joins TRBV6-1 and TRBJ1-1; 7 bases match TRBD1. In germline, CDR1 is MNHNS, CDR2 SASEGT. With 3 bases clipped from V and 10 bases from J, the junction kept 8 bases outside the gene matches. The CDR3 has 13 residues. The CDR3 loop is CASSEGTVKGAFF. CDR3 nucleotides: TGTGCCAGCAGTGAGGGGACAGTTAAAGGAGCTTTCTTT.

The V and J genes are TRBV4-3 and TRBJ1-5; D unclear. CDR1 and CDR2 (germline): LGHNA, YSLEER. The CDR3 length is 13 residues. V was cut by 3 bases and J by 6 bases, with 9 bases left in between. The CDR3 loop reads CASSQLVGQPQHF. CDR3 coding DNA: TGCGCCAGCAGCCAGCTGGTTGGTCAGCCCCAGCATTTT.

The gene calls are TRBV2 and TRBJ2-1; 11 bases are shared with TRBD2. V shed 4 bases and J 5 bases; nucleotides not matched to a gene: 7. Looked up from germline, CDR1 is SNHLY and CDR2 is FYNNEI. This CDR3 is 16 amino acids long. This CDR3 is CASSGTGTSGNNEQFF. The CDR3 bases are TGTGCCAGCAGTGGCACCGGGACTAGCGGCAACAATGAGCAGTTCTTC.

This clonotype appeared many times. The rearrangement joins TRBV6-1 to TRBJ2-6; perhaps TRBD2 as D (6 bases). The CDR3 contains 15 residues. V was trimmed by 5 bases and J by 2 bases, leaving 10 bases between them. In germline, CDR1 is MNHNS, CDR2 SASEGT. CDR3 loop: CASSKSGAGANVLTF. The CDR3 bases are TGTGCCAGCAGTAAATCGGGGGCTGGGGCCAACGTCCTGACTTTC.